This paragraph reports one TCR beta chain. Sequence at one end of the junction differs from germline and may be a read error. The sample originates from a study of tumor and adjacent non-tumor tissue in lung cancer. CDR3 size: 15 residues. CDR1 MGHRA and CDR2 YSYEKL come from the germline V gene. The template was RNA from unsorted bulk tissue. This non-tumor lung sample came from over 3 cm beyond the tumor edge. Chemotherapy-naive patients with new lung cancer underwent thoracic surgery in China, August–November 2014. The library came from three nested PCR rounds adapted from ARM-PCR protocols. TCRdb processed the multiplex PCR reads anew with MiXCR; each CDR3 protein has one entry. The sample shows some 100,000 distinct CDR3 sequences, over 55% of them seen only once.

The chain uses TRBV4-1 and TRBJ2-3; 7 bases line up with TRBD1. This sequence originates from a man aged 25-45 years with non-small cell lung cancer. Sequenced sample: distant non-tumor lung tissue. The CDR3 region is CASSQTDRRTDTHYF. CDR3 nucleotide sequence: TGCGCCAGCAGCCAAACGGACAGGCGCACAGATACGCATTATTTT.